These 7 T cell receptor beta chains came from one sample sequenced in a study of T cell responses to AZD1222 COVID-19 vaccine. TCRdb keeps only in-frame clones here, not all; method: immunoSEQ multiplex PCR. The sample lists approximately 100,000 clones; 90% were seen once. The specimen comprised peripheral blood, sampled on day 0 of AZD1222 vaccination. Receptor source: an adult in good health.

The chain couples TRBV5-1 to TRBJ1-2; D remains unclear. This CDR3 region has 13 residues. Germline lookup yields CDR1 SGHRS and CDR2 YFSETQ. The ends were cut back, 1 base at V and 0 bases at J, with 4 bases in the middle. The CDR3 loop reads CASSLSANYGYTF. In nucleotides, the CDR3 is TGCGCCAGCAGCTTGTCAGCTAACTATGGCTACACCTTC.

This chain connects TRBV6-5 to TRBJ2-1; D is undetermined. V was clipped by 2 bases and J by 0 bases, with 8 bases between them. The germline CDR1 and CDR2 sequences are MNHEY and SVGAGI. There are 15 residues in the CDR3. Here the CDR3 DNA reads TGTGCCAGCAGTTACGTCGCGATCTCCTACAATGAGCAGTTCTTC. This codes for CASSYVAISYNEQFF.

This chain connects TRBV4-1 to TRBJ1-1; D unresolved. Trimming left V 4 bases short and J 4 bases short, with 16 bases between. This CDR3 has 15 residues. The germline V gene encodes CDR1 MGHRA and CDR2 YSYEKL. The CDR3 sequence is CASSRILEGATEAFF. In DNA form, the CDR3 reads TGCGCCAGCAGCCGAATTCTGGAGGGAGCCACTGAAGCTTTCTTT.

This clone was seen just once. The genes are TRBV12-3 or TRBV12-4 and TRBJ1-2; 7 bases are shared with TRBD1. Trimming cost V 8 bases and J 5 bases; bases outside gene matches: 5. This CDR3 is built from 12 residues. CDR3 amino acids: CASQGVPYGYTF. DNA for the CDR3: TGTGCCAGCCAGGGGGTACCATATGGCTACACCTTC.

The chain is built from TRBV10-3 and TRBJ2-7; D is possibly TRBD1 (6 bases). Germline V gene lookup returns CDR1 ENHRY and CDR2 SYGVKD. V shed 6 bases and J shed 2 bases, with 14 bases lying between them. This CDR3 is 14 amino acids long. The CDR3 DNA follows: TGTGCCATCAGGGTGGAACAGGGACCCTACGAGCAGTACTTC. Protein: CAIRVEQGPYEQYF.

The J gene is TRBJ2-5, the V gene TRBV12-3 or TRBV12-4, with D perhaps TRBD2 (6 bases). The CDR3 has 13 amino acids. V was shortened by 3 bases and J by 5 bases, with 10 bases between the two germline ends. CDR3 residues: CASSLAGSETQYF. In DNA, the CDR3 is TGTGCCAGCAGTTTGGCGGGGTCTGAGACCCAGTACTTC.

The table lists this clone with a count of one. The V gene is TRBV11-2, the J gene TRBJ1-1; maybe TRBD1 (5 bases). The germline gives CDR1 SGHAT, CDR2 FQNNGV. The CDR3 totals 12 residues. Trimming left V 8 bases short and J 4 bases short, with 11 bases between. CDR3 sequence reads: CASSLQATEAFF. In DNA, the CDR3 is TGTGCCAGCTCACTACAGGCCACTGAAGCTTTCTTT.